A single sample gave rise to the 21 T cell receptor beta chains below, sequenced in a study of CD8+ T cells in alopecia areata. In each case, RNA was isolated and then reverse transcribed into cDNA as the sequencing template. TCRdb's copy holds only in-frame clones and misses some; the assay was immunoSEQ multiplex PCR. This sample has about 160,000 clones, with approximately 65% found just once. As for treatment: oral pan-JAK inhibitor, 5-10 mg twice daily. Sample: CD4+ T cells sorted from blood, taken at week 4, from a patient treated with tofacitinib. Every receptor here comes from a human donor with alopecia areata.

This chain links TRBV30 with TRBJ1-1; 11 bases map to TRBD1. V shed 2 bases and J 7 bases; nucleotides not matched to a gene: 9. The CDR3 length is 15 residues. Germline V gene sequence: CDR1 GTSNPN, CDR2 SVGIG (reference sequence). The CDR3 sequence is CAWSPSGTGGFEAFF. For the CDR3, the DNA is TGTGCCTGGAGTCCCTCGGGGACAGGGGGATTTGAAGCTTTCTTT.

This chain's CDR3 is CSARATQDTEAFF. As DNA, the CDR3 is TGCAGCGCGAGGGCCACCCAGGACACTGAAGCTTTCTTT. The chain links TRBV29-1 to TRBJ1-1, with D hard to call. Trimming left V 7 bases short and J 3 bases short, with 15 bases between. Germline values: CDR1 SQVTM, CDR2 ANQGSEA. There are 13 residues in the CDR3. Variable domain in full (rest from reference TRBV29-1 and TRBJ1-1): SAVISQKPSRDICQRGTSLTIQCQVDSQVTMMFWYRQQPGQSLTLIATANQGSEATYESGFVIDKFPISRPNLTFSTLTVSNMSPEDSSIYLCSARATQDTEAFFGQGTRLTVV.

Here the CDR3 DNA reads TGTGCCAGCAGTCGACAGTATTCTAGCACAGATACGCAGTATTTT. Protein: CASSRQYSSTDTQYF. The chain carries TRBV2 and TRBJ2-3, with D tentatively TRBD1 (5 bases). Trimming removed 5 bases at V and 0 bases at J, with 12 bases between. The CDR3 totals 15 residues. Germline V CDR1 and CDR2: SNHLY, FYNNEI.

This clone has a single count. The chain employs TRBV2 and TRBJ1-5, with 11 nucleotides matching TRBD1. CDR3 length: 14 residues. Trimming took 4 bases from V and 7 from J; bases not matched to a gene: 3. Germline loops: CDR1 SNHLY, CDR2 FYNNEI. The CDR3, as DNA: TGTGCCAGCAGTGGGACAGGGGGCTTGCAGCCCCAGCATTTT. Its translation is CASSGTGGLQPQHF.

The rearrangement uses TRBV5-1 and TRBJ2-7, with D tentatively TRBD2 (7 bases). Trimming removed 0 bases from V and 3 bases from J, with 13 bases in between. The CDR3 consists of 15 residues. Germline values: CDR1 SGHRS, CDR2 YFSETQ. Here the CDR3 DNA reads TGCGCCAGCAGCTTGGATGCGGGGGCTTTCTACGAGCAGTACTTC. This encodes CASSLDAGAFYEQYF.

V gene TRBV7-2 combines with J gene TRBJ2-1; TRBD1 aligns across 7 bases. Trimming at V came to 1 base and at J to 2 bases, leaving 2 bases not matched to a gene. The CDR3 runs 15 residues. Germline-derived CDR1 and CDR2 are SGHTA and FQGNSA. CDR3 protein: CASSLEQGPYNEQFF. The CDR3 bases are TGTGCCAGCAGCTTAGAACAGGGGCCCTACAATGAGCAGTTCTTC.

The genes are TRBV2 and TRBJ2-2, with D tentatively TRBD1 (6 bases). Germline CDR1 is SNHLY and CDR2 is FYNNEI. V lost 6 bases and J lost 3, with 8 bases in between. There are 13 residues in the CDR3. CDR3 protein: CASRDSYTGELFF. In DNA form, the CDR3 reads TGTGCCAGCAGGGACAGCTACACCGGGGAGCTGTTTTTT.

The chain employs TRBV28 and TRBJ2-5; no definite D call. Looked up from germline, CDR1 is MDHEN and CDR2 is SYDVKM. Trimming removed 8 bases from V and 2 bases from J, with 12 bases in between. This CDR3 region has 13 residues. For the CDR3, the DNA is TGTGCCAGCTCAGGACGGCAGCAAGAGACCCAGTACTTC. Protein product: CASSGRQQETQYF.

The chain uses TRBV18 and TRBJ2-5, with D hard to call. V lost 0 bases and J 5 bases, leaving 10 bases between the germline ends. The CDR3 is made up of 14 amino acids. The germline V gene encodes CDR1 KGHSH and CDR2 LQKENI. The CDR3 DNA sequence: TGTGCCAGCTCACCACCGGAGTCAAGGGAGACCCAGTACTTC. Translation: CASSPPESRETQYF.

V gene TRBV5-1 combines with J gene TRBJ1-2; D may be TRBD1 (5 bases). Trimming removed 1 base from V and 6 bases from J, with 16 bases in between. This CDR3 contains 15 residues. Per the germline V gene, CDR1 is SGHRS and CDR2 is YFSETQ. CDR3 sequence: CASSLTGTRSDGYTF. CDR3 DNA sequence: TGCGCCAGCAGCTTGACCGGGACCCGCAGCGATGGCTACACCTTC.

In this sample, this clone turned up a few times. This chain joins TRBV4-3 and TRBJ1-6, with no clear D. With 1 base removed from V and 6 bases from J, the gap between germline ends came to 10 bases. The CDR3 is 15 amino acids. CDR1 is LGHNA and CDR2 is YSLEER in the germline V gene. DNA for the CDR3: TGCGCCAGCAGCCAAGTGTTTACGATTAATTCACCCCTCCACTTT. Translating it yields CASSQVFTINSPLHF.

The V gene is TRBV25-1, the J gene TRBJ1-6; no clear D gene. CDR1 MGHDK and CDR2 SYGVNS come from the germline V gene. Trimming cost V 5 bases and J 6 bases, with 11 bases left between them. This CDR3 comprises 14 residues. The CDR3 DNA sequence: TGTGCCAGCAGTCGGACGGCGACTAATTCACCCCTCCACTTT. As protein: CASSRTATNSPLHF.

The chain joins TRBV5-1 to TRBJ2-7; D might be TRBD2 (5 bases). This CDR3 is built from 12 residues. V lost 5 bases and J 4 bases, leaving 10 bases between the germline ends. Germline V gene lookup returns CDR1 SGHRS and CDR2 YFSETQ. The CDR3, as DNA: TGCGCCAGCAGTCTACCGGGGTACGAGCAGTACTTC. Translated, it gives CASSLPGYEQYF.

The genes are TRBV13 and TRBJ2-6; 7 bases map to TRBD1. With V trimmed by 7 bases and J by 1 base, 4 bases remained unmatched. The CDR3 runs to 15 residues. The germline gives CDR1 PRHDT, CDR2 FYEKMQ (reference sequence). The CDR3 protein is CASNRQGSGANVLTF. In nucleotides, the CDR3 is TGTGCCAGCAACCGACAGGGTTCTGGGGCCAACGTCCTGACTTTC.

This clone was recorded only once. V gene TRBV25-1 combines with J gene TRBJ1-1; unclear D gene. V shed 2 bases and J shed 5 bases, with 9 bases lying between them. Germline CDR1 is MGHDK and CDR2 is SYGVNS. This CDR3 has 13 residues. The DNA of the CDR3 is TGTGCCAGCAGTGAAATGGGGAGAACTGAAGCTTTCTTT. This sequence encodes CASSEMGRTEAFF.

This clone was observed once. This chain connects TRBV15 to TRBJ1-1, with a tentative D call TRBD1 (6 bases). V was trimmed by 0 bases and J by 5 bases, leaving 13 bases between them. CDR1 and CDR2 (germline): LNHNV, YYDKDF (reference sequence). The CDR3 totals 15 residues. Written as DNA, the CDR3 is TGTGCCACCAGCAGAGATCGGGCGGGGGCTACTGAAGCTTTCTTT. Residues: CATSRDRAGATEAFF.

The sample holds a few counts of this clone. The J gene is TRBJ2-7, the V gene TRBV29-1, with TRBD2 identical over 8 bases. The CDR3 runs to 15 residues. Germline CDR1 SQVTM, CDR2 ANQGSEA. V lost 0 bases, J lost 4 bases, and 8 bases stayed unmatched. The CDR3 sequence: CSVEEVIGGAYEQYF. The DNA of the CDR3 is TGCAGCGTTGAAGAGGTTATCGGGGGGGCTTACGAGCAGTACTTC.

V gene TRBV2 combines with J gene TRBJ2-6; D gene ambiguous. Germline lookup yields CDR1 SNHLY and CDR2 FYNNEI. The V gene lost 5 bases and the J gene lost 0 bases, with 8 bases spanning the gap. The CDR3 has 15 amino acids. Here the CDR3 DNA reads TGTGCCAGCAGTTCTAGTGGCTCTGGGGCCAACGTCCTGACTTTC. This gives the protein CASSSSGSGANVLTF.

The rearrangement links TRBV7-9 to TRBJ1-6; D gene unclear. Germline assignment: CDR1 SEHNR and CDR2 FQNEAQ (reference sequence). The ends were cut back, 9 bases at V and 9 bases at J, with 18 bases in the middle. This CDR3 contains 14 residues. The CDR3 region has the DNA TGTGCCAGTCAAGCCCTCGGGATGTTTTCACCCCTCCACTTT. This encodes CASQALGMFSPLHF.

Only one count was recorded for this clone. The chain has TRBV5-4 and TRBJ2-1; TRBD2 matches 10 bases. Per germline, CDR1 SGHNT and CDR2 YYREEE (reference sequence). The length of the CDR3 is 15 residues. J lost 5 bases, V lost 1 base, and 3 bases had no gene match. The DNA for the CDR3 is TGTGCCAGCAGCTTGAAGCTAGCGGGGGACAATGAGCAGTTCTTC. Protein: CASSLKLAGDNEQFF.

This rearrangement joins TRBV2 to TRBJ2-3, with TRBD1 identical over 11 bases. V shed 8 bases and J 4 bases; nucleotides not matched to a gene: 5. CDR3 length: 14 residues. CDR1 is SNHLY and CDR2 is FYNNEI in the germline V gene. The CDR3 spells CASGRDRGADTQYF. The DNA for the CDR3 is TGTGCCAGCGGAAGGGACAGGGGGGCAGATACGCAGTATTTT.